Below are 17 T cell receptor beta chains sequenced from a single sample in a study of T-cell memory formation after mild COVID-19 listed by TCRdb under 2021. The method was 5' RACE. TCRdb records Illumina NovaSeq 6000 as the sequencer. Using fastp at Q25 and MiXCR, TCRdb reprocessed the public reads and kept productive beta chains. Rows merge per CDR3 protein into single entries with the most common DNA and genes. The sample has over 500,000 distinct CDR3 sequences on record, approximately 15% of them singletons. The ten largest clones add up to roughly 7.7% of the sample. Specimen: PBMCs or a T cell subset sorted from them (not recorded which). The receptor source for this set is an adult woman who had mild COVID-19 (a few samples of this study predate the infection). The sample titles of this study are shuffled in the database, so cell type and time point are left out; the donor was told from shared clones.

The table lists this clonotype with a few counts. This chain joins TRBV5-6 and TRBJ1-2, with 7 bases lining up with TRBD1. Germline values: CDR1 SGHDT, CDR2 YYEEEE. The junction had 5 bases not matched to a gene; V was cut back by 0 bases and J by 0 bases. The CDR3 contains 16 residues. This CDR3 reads CASSLGDRVSNYGYTF. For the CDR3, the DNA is TGTGCCAGCAGCTTGGGGGACAGAGTTTCTAACTATGGCTACACCTTC.

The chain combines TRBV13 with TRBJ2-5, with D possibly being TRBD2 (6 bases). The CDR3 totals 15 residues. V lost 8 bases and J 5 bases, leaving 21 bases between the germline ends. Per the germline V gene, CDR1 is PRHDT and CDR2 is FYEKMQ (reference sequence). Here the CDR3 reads CASQEWFRGRETQYF. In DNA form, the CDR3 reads TGTGCCAGCCAGGAGTGGTTCCGGGGGAGGGAGACCCAGTACTTC.

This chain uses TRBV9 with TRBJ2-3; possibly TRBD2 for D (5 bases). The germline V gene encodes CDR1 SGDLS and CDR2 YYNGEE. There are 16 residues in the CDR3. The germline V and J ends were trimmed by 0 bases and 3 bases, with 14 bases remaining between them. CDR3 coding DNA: TGTGCCAGCAGCGTAGTTGGGCTAGCCGGTACAGATACGCAGTATTTT. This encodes CASSVVGLAGTDTQYF.

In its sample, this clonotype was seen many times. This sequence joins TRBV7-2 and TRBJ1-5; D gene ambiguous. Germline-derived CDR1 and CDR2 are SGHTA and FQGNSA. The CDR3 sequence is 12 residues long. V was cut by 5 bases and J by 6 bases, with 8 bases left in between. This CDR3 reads CASSLRGQPQHF. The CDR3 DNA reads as TGTGCCAGCAGCCTAAGAGGTCAGCCCCAGCATTTT.

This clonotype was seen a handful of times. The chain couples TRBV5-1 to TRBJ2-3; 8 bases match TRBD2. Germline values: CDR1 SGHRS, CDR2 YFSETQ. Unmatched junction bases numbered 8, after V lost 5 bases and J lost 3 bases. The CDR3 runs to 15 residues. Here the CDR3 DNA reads TGCGCCAGCAGATCCAAAGCGGGAGTTACAGATACGCAGTATTTT. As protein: CASRSKAGVTDTQYF.

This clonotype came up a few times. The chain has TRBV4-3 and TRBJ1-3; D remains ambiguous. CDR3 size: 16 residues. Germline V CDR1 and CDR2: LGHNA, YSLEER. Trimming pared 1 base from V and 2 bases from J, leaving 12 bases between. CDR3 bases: TGCGCCAGCAGCCAAGTACCTATGGATCCTGGAAACACCATATATTTT. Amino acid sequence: CASSQVPMDPGNTIYF.

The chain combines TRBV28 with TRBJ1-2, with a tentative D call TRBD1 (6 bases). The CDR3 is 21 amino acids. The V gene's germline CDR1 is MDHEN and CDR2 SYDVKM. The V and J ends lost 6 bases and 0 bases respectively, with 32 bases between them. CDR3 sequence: CASRQIYGGPVVHEANYGYTF. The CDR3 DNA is TGTGCCAGCAGGCAAATTTATGGGGGGCCCGTCGTACACGAAGCTAACTATGGCTACACCTTC.

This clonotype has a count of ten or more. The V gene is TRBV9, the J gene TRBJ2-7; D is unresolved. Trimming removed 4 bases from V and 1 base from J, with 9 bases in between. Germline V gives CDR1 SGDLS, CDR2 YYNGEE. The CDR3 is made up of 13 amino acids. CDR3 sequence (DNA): TGTGCCAGCAGCCCCCCCCGGTCCTACGAGCAGTACTTC. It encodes CASSPPRSYEQYF.

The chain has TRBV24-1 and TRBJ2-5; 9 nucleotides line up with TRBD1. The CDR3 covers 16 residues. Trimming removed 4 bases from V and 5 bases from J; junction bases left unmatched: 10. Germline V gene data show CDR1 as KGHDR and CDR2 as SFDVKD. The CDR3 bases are TGTGCCACCAGTGACCCTAGGGACAGGGCAGGGGAGACCCAGTACTTC. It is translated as CATSDPRDRAGETQYF.

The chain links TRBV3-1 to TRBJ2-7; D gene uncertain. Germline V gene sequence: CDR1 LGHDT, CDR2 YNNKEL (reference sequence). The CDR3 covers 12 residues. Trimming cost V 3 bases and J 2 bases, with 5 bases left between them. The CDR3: CASSHEPYEQYF. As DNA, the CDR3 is TGTGCCAGCAGCCACGAGCCCTACGAGCAGTACTTC.

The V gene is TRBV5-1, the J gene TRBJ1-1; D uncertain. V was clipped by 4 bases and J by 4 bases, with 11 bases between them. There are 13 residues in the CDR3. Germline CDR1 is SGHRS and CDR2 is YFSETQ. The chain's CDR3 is CASSHRSGTEAFF. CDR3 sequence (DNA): TGCGCCAGCAGCCATCGAAGTGGCACTGAAGCTTTCTTT.

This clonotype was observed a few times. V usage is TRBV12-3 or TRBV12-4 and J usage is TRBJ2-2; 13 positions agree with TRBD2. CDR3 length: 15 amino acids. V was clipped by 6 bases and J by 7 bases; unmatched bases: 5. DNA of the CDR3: TGTGCCAGCAGCCCGGGACTAGCGGGGAACGGGGAGCTGTTTTTT. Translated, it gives CASSPGLAGNGELFF.

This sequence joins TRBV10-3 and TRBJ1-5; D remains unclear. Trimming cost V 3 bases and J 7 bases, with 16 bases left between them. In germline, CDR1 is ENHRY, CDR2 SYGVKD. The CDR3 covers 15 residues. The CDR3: CAISDFESPGQPQHF. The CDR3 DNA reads TGTGCCATCAGTGATTTTGAATCCCCCGGCCAGCCCCAGCATTTT.

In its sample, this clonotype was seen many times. In DNA form, the CDR3 reads TGTGCCAGCAGCCGGACTAGCGGGGGCCTTACCTACAATGAGCAGTTCTTC. It specifies CASSRTSGGLTYNEQFF. The rearrangement joins TRBV7-9 to TRBJ2-1; 13 positions agree with TRBD2. V trimming: 5 bases; J trimming: 2 bases; junction bases outside the gene matches: 6. The CDR3 contains 17 residues. Looked up from germline, CDR1 is SEHNR and CDR2 is FQNEAQ (reference sequence).

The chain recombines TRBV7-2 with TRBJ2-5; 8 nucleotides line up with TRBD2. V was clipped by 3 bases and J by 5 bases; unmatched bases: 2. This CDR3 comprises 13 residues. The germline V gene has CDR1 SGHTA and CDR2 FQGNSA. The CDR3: CASSFASGETQYF. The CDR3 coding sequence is TGTGCCAGCAGCTTCGCTAGCGGGGAGACCCAGTACTTC. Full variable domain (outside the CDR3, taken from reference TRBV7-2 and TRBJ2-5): GAGVSQSPSNKVTEKGKDVELRCDPISGHTALYWYRQSLGQGLEFLIYFQGNSAPDKSGLPSDRFSAERTGGSVSTLTIQRTQQEDSAVYLCASSFASGETQYFGPGTRLLVL.

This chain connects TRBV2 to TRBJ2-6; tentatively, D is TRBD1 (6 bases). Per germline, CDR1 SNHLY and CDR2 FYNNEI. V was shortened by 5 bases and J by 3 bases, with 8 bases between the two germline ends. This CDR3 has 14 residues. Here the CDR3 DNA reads TGTGCCAGCAGTACCAGGGGTGGGGCCAACGTCCTGACTTTC. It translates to CASSTRGGANVLTF.

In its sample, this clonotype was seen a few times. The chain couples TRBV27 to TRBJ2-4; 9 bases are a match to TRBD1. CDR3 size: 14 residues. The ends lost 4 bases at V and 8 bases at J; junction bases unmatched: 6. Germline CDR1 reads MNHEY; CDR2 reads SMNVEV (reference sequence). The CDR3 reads CASSSRTGVDIQYF. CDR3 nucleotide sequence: TGTGCCAGCAGTTCGCGGACAGGGGTGGACATTCAGTACTTC.